This T cell receptor (beta chain) was sequenced in a study of blood T cell repertoires in COVID-19. About the study: Sites in the United States, Italy and Spain provided acute and convalescent COVID-19 samples. T cells, B-cell-depleted T cells, or PBMCs supplied cDNA or gDNA.

Original methodology: Amplified reference gene primers provided the basis for estimating nucleated cell counts. Clones were read by immunoSEQ multiplex PCR, and TCRdb kept only the in-frame ones, dropping some. V and J calls and clone size are given by that table; D and trimming were obtained from the DNA. The data hold under 250,000 clones, with about 82% observed a single time. This CDR3 comprises 14 residues. V trimming: 3 bases; J trimming: 10 bases; junction bases outside the gene matches: 7. CDR1 and CDR2 (germline): SGHDT, YYEEEE. The V gene is TRBV5-6, the J gene TRBJ1-4, with 9 bases identical to TRBD1. The clonotype was recovered from a woman aged 60-75 years with active or convalescent COVID-19. Sequencing used peripheral blood. The CDR3 DNA sequence: TGTGCCAGCAGCTGGGGGACAGGGAAGGGAAAACTGTTTTTT. It is translated as CASSWGTGKGKLFF.